The present TCR beta chain was sequenced within a study of glioma-infiltrating T cells after dendritic cell vaccination. Germline V lookup: CDR1 SGHAT, CDR2 FQDESV (reference sequence). The V end was cut by 8 bases, the J end by 7 bases, with 15 bases between. The CDR3 totals 14 residues. The assay was immunoSEQ multiplex PCR, and TCRdb's table has in-frame clones only and misses some. The sample comprises about 67,000 clones, 81% of which are singletons, and 7.9% rests with the top ten. Sequencing used blood, obtained before dendritic cell vaccination. The source is a human donor with glioblastoma. The rearrangement joins TRBV11-1 to TRBJ1-6; D may be TRBD1 (6 bases). Written as DNA, the CDR3 is TGTGCCAGCCGCCCCGGGGGGGGCAATTCACCCCTCCACTTT. Its protein is CASRPGGGNSPLHF.